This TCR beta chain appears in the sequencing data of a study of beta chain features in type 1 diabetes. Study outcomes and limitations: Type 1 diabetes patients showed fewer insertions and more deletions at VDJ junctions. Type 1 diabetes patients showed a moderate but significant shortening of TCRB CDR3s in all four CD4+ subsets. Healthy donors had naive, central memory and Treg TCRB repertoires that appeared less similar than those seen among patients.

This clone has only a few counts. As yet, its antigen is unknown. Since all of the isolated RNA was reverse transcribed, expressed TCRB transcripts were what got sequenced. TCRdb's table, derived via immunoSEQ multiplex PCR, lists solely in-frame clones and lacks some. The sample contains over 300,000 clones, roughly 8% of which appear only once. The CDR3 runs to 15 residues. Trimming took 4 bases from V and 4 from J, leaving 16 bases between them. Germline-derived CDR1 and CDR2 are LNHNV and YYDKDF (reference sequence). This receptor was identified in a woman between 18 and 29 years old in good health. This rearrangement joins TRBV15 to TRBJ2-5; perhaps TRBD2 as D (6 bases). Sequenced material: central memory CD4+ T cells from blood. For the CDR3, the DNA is TGTGCCACCAGCACTAATTCCGTGGGAGGAGAGACCCAGTACTTC. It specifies CATSTNSVGGETQYF.